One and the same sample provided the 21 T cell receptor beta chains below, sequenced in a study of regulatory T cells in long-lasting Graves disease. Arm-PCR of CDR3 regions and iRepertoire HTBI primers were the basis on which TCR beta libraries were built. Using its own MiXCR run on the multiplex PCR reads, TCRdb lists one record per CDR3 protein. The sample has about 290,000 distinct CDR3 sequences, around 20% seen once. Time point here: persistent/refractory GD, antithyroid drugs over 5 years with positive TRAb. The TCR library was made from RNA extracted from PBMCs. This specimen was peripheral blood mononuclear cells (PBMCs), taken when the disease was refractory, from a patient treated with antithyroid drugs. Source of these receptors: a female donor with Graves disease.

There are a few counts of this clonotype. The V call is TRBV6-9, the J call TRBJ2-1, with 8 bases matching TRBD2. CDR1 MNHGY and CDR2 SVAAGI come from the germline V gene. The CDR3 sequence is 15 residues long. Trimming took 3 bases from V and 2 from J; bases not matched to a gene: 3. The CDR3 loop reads CASSYLSGTYNEQFF. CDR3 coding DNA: TGTGCCAGCAGTTACCTTAGCGGGACCTACAATGAGCAGTTCTTC.

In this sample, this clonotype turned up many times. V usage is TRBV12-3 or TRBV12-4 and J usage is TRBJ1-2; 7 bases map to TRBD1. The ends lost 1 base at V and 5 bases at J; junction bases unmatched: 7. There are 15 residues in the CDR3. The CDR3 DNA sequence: TGTGCCAGCAGTTTAGTTGGTAGGGGACAGTATGGCTACACCTTC. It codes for CASSLVGRGQYGYTF.

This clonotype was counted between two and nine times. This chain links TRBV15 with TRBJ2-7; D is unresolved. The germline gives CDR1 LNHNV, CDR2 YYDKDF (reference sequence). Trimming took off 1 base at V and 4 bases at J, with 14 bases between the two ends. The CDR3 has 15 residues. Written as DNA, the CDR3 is TGTGCCACCAGCAGAGCCAAAAGCCAAGGGTACGAGCAGTACTTC. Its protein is CATSRAKSQGYEQYF.

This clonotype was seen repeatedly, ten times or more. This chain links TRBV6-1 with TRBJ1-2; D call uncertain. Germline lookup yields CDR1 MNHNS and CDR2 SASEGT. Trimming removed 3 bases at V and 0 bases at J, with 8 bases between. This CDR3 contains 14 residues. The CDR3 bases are TGTGCCAGCAGTGACAGATCTTCTAACTATGGCTACACCTTC. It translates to CASSDRSSNYGYTF.

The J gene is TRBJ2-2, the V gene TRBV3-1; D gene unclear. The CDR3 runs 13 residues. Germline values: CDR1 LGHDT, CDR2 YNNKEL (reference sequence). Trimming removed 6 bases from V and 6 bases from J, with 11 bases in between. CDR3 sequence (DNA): TGTGCCAGCAGGCGGATTTCCTCCGGGGAGCTGTTTTTT. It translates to CASRRISSGELFF.

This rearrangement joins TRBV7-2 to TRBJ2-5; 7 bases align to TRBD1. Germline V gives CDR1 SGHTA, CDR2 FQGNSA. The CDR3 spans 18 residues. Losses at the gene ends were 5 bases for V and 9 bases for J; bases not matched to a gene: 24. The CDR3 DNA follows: TGTGCCAGCAGCATACGTTCGAGGGGGCAGGGATTACGGGCGGCCCAGTACTTC. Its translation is CASSIRSRGQGLRAAQYF.

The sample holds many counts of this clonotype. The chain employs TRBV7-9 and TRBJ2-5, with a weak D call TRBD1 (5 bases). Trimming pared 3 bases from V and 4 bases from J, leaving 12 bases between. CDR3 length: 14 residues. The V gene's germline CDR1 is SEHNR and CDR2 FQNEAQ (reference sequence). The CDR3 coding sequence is TGTGCCAGCAGCTTTATGGCAGGGTCAGAGACCCAGTACTTC. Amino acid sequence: CASSFMAGSETQYF.

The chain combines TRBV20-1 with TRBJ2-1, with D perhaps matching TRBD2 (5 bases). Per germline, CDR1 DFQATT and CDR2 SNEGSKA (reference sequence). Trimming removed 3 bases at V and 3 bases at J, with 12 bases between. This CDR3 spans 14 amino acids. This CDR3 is CSASGGPLYNEQFF. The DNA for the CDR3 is TGCAGTGCTAGCGGCGGGCCCCTCTACAATGAGCAGTTCTTC.

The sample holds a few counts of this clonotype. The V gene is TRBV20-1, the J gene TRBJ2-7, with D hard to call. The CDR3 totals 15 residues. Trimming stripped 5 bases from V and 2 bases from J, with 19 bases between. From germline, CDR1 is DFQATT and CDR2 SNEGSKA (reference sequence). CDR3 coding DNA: TGCAGTGCTCGCCAACTGAGGTTTTCTGCCTACGAGCAGTACTTC. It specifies CSARQLRFSAYEQYF.

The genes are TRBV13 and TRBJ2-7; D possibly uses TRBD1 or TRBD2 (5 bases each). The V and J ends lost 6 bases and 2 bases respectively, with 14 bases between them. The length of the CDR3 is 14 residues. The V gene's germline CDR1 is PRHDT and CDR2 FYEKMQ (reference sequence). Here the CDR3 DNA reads TGTGCCAGCAGTTCGAGGGACGGTCCCTACGAGCAGTACTTC. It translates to CASSSRDGPYEQYF. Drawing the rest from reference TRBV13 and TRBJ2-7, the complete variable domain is AAGVIQSPRHLIKEKRETATLKCYPIPRHDTVYWYQQGPGQDPQFLISFYEKMQSDKGSIPDRFSAQQFSDYHSELNMSSLELGDSALYFCASSSRDGPYEQYFGPGTRLTVT.

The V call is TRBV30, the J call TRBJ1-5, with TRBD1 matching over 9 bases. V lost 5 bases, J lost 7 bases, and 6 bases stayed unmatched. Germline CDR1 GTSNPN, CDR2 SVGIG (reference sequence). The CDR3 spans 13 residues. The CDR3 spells CAWGQGLGQPQHF. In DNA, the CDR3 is TGTGCCTGGGGACAGGGGTTAGGGCAGCCCCAGCATTTT.

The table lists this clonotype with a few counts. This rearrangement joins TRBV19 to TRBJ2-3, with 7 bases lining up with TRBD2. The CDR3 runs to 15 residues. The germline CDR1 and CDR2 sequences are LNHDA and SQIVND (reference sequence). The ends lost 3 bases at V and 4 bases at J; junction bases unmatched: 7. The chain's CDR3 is CASSIGAGEPDTQYF. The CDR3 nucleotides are TGTGCCAGTAGTATCGGGGCGGGAGAGCCAGATACGCAGTATTTT.

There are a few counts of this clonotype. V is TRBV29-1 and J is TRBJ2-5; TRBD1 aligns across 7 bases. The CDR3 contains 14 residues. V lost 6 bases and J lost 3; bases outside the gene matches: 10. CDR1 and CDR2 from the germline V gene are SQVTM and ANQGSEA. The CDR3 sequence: CSVLSPGQKETQYF. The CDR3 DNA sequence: TGCAGCGTCTTATCCCCGGGACAGAAAGAGACCCAGTACTTC.

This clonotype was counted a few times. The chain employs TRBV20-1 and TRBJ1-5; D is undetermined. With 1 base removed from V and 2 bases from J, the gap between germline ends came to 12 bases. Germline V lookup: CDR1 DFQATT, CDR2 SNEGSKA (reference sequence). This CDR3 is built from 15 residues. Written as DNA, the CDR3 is TGCAGTGCTAGAGGAGGCGGGGATGGCAATCAGCCCCAGCATTTT. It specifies CSARGGGDGNQPQHF.

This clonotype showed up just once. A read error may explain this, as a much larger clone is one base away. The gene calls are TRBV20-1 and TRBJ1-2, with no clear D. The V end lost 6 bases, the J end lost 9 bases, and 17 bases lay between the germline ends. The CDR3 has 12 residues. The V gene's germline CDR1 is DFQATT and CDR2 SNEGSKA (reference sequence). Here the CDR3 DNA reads TGCAGTGCCATGGTCGGGTGGGATAGCTACACCTTC. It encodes CSAMVGWDSYTF.

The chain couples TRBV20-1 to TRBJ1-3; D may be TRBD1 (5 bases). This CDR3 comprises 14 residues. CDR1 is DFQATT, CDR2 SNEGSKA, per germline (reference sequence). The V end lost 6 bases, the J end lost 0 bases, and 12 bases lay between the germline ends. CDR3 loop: CSAIDSLSGNTIYF. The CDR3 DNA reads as TGCAGTGCGATCGACAGTCTCTCTGGAAACACCATATATTTT.

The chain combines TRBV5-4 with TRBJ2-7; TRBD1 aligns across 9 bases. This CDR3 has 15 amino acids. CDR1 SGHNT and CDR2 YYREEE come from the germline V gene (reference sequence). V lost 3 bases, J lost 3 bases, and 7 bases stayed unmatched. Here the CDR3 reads CASSYRDRVVYEQYF. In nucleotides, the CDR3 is TGTGCCAGCAGCTACCGGGACAGGGTTGTCTACGAGCAGTACTTC. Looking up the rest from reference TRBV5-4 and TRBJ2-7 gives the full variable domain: ETGVTQSPTHLIKTRGQQVTLRCSSQSGHNTVSWYQQALGQGPQFIFQYYREEENGRGNFPPRFSGLQFPNYSSELNVNALELDDSALYLCASSYRDRVVYEQYFGPGTRLTVT.

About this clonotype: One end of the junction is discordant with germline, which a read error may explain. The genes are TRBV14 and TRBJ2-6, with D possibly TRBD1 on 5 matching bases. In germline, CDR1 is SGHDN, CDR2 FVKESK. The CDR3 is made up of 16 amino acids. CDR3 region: CASSQDMSPGANVLTF. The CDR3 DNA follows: TGTGCCAGCAGCCAAGATATGAGCCCTGGGGCCAACGTCTTGACTTTC.

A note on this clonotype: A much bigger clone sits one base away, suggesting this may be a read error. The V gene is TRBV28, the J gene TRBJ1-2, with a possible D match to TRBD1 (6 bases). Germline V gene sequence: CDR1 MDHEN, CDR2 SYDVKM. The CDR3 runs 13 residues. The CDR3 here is CASSFPTVGGCTF. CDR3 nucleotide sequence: TGTGCCAGCAGTTTCCCGACAGTTGGGGGCTGCACCTTC.

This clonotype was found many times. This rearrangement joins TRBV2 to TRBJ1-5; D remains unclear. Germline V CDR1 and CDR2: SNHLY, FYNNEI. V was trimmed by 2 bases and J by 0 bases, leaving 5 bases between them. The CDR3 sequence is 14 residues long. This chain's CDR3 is CASSERYSNQPQHF. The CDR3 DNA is TGTGCCAGCAGTGAAAGATATAGCAATCAGCCCCAGCATTTT.

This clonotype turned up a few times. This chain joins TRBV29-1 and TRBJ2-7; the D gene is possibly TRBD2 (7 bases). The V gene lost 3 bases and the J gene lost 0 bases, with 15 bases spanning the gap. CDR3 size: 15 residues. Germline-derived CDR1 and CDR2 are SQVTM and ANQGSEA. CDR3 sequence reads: CSVEVGGRSSYEQYF. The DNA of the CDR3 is TGCAGCGTTGAGGTGGGGGGGCGCAGCTCCTACGAGCAGTACTTC.